This paragraph reports one T cell receptor (beta chain). The source of the sample is a study of T-cell memory formation after mild COVID-19. Across the whole study: Largely, TCR clusters stayed within a single donor.

MiXCR was run by TCRdb on the 5' RACE reads, yielding one entry per CDR3 protein. The sample has about 440,000 distinct CDR3 sequences, about 19% seen once. The CDR3 sequence is 15 residues long. After removal of 4 bases from V and 8 bases from J, the junction contained 12 bases not matched to a gene. Germline V gives CDR1 MGHRA, CDR2 YSYEKL. The chain combines TRBV4-1 with TRBJ1-1; 8 bases are a match to TRBD1. The receptor was isolated from an adult woman who had mild COVID-19 (a few samples of this study predate the infection). Cell type and time point are not known. The material sequenced was PBMCs or a T cell subset sorted from them (not recorded which). The CDR3 spells CASSLGGTGTQEAFF. The CDR3 DNA reads as TGCGCCAGCAGCCTCGGGGGGACAGGCACACAGGAAGCTTTCTTT.